This T cell receptor beta chain stems from a study of blood T cells in healthy people across ages (dated by TCRdb to between 2014 and 2016). About the full investigation: In model experiments, template switching captured about one uniquely barcoded TCR beta cDNA molecule for every two T cells. The study measured age-related changes in TCR beta repertoire diversity using deep sequencing normalized with unique cDNA molecular identifiers. Donors were grouped into four age groups: young (average roughly 16 years), middle-aged (around 39), aged (about 59) and long-lived (over 80). To avoid experimental bias, donors of different ages were randomly spread across the sequencing lanes. Using the same blood draw, the study looked at two additional independent replicas of 1 million unique cDNA reads for two donors, one aged 18 to 30 and the other aged 80 or older. What the study reported, not specific to this receptor: Because the CMV infection status of the donors was unknown, age-related changes in expanded clonotypes may potentially have been confounded. The long-lived group showed more naive CD4+ T cells, fewer expanded clones and increased TCR diversity than the aged group, suggesting age selection. Observed TCR beta diversity per million T cells fell roughly linearly with age, and a significant reduction was already apparent by age approximately 40. Estimates of total diversity based on one million sequenced T cells were regarded as lower bounds and as underestimates. There was a strong correlation between observed TCR beta diversity and the percentage of naive T cells measured by flow cytometry. Because profiling used bulk unsorted PBMCs, naive and antigen-experienced compartments could not be compared conclusively.

Libraries were constructed by 5' RACE. TCRdb names Illumina HiSeq 2500 as the instrument used. A second about 7 to 11 cycle PCR used a sample-barcoded 5' primer and a J-beta primer mix. A unique molecular identifier was introduced onto each TCR beta cDNA molecule by a template-switch 5' adaptor carrying 12 random nucleotides. At least 2.5 million CDR3-containing paired-end reads were obtained from each sample. All of the RNA was converted into first-strand cDNA using the Mint cDNA synthesis kit, with a TRBC-specific oligonucleotide serving as the primer. Following uracil-DNA glycosylase treatment, a first 18-cycle PCR with universal primers M1SS and BC2_uni_R was performed on all cDNA. Per the original workflow: For normalization, 1 million high-quality reads, each with a distinct molecular identifier, were randomly selected from each sample. Reads sharing molecular identifiers were discarded rather than binned into consensus sequences. MiTCR, set to a Q25 quality threshold and the strictest error-elimination algorithm, was used for CDR3 identification, clonotype clustering and error correction. A nonparametric unseen species model with Euler transformation was used to estimate lower-bound total TCR beta diversity. The public reads were run again by TCRdb, first through fastp at Q25 and then through MiXCR, and only productive beta chains were kept. Rows with one shared CDR3 protein collapse into an entry with the most common genes and DNA. What appears here as the V and J calls and clone size reflects TCRdb's work, not the paper's. The sample has about 780,000 distinct CDR3 sequences on record, roughly 46% of them singletons. In total, the top ten clones hold 15% to 20% of the sample.

Donors were approximately 42 systemically healthy Caucasian individuals from Russia aged roughly 6 to 95 years. Each donor gave about 11 milliliters of peripheral blood, drawn into EDTA-treated Vacutainer tubes. PBMCs were isolated by Ficoll-Paque density-gradient centrifugation, with at least 7 million obtained per sample. Total RNA, at least 6 micrograms per sample, was extracted from PBMCs with Trizol reagent. For every donor, flow cytometry on a PBMC aliquot measured the percentage of naive CD45RAhigh/CD27high T cells. This clonotype was counted between two and nine times. Its antigen target is currently unknown. Base qualities are not recorded, but no much larger clone differs from it by a single base. The germline V gene encodes CDR1 SGHTA and CDR2 FQGNSA. The CDR3 holds 15 amino acids from the cysteine to the phenylalanine. Here the CDR3 DNA is all that survives: 45 bases in frame from base 1. V is shortened by 5 bases, J by 2 bases, and the region joining them spans 14 bases.

The sequence links TRBV7-2 to TRBJ2-3; the D gene lacks a confident call. The material sequenced was blood. This TCR derives from a man of 80 years or more in good health. The DNA is TGTGCCAGCAGCCGTACACTTGGTGCCACAGATACGCAGTATTTT. The resulting protein is CASSRTLGATDTQYF.